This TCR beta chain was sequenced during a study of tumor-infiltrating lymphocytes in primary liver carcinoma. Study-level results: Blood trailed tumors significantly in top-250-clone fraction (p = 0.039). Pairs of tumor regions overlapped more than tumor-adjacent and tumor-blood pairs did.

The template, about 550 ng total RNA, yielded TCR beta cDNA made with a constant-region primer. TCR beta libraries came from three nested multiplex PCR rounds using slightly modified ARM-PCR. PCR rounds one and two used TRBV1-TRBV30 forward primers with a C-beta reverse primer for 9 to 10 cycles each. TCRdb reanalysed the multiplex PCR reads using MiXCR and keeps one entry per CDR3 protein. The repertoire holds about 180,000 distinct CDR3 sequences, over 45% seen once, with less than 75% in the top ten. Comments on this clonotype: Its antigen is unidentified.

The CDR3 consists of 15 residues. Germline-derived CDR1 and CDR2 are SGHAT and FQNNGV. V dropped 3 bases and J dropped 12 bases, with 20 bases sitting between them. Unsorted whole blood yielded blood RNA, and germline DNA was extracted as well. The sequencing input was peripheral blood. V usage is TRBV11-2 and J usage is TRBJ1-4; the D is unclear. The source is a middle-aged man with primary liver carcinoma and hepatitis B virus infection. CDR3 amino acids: CASSFPRAGGEELFF. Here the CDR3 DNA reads TGTGCCAGCAGCTTTCCCCGGGCTGGTGGGGAAGAACTGTTTTTT.